These T cell receptor beta chains were read from a single sample in a study of blood T cell repertoires in COVID-19. The assay was immunoSEQ multiplex PCR, and TCRdb's table has in-frame clones only and misses some. The top ten clones hold 0.65% to 0.9% of a sample with 450,000 to 600,000 clones, 87% of them seen once. The sample was PBMCs or T cells enriched from blood (not recorded which). The receptors originated from a woman under 30 who had recovered from COVID-19. The CDR3 runs from the conserved cysteine through the conserved F or W. The D gene is left open where the match is weak. Not every row has a clone size; where given, it reads once, few, many or a size class.

D: -
size: -
V: TRBV20-1
length: 11
J: TRBJ2-7
DNA: TGCAGTGCTAGCCTACTCCCCGAGCAGTACTTC
CDR3: CSASLLPEQYF

D: TRBD1
size: few
V: TRBV28
length: 16
J: TRBJ1-4
DNA: TGTGCCAGCAGTCCTCGACAGGGGGCAACTAATGAAAAACTGTTTTTT
CDR3: CASSPRQGATNEKLFF

D: -
size: -
V: TRBV7-6
length: 15
J: TRBJ1-1
DNA: TGTGCCAGCAGCTTATTTCAGGGGCCGAACACTGAAGCTTTCTTT
CDR3: CASSLFQGPNTEAFF

D: -
size: -
V: TRBV29-1
length: 12
J: TRBJ2-7
DNA: TGCAGCGTTGAGTTATCCTCCTACGAGCAGTACTTC
CDR3: CSVELSSYEQYF

D: -
size: -
V: TRBV5-4
length: 14
J: TRBJ2-3
DNA: TGTGCCAGCAGCTTGGACAGGGTGGCAGATACGCAGTATTTT
CDR3: CASSLDRVADTQYF

D: -
size: -
V: TRBV5-1
length: 15
J: TRBJ2-1
DNA: TGCGCCAGCAGCTTCCAGGGTTCCTACGCCAATGAGCAGTTCTTC
CDR3: CASSFQGSYANEQFF

D: -
size: -
V: TRBV28
length: 15
J: TRBJ1-2
DNA: TGTGCCAGCAGTTTAGGAGGGGCAGAGAACTATGGCTACACCTTC
CDR3: CASSLGGAENYGYTF

D: TRBD1
size: once
V: TRBV10-3
length: 14
J: TRBJ2-7
DNA: TGTGCCATCAGTGAGAGTCGACAGGGGGACGAGCAGTACTTC
CDR3: CAISESRQGDEQYF

D: TRBD1
size: -
V: TRBV30
length: 14
J: TRBJ1-2
DNA: TGTGCCTGGAGTAGGAGGACAGGGGGGTCTGGCTACACCTTC
CDR3: CAWSRRTGGSGYTF

D: -
size: -
V: TRBV12-3/TRBV12-4
length: 13
J: TRBJ2-5
DNA: TGTGCCAGCAGTTTAAGACAGGAAGAGACCCAGTACTTC
CDR3: CASSLRQEETQYF

D: -
size: -
V: TRBV4-1
length: 14
J: TRBJ1-1
DNA: TGCGCCAGCAGCCCACAACTCCGGGACACTGAAGCTTTCTTT
CDR3: CASSPQLRDTEAFF

D: TRBD1
size: -
V: TRBV5-8
length: 16
J: TRBJ2-3
DNA: TGTGCCAGCAGCTTGGCGCGAGCAGGGGGCGCAAATACGCAGTATTTT
CDR3: CASSLARAGGANTQYF

D: -
size: once
V: TRBV4-2
length: 14
J: TRBJ1-2
DNA: TGTGCCAGCAGCCCCCGTCGTGAGCCCTATGGCTACACCTTC
CDR3: CASSPRREPYGYTF

D: -
size: -
V: TRBV3-1/TRBV3-2
length: 14
J: TRBJ2-2
DNA: TGTGCCAGCAGCCGAAGTGGGCCAGCCGGGGAGCTGTTTTTT
CDR3: CASSRSGPAGELFF

D: -
size: -
V: TRBV5-1
length: 14
J: TRBJ2-3
DNA: TGCGCCAGCAGCTTGGACAGTGGCACAGATACGCAGTATTTT
CDR3: CASSLDSGTDTQYF

D: TRBD1
size: -
V: TRBV27
length: 14
J: TRBJ1-2
DNA: TGTGCCAGCAGGGATGCACAGGGGGCGTCAGGCTACACCTTC
CDR3: CASRDAQGASGYTF

D: -
size: -
V: TRBV30
length: 13
J: TRBJ2-3
DNA: TGTGCCTGGAGTGTCTCCAGCACAGATACGCAGTATTTT
CDR3: CAWSVSSTDTQYF

D: TRBD2
size: -
V: TRBV28
length: 14
J: TRBJ2-5
DNA: TGTGCCAGCAGTTTGGGAGGGTCCGGGGGGACCCAGTACTTC
CDR3: CASSLGGSGGTQYF

D: -
size: -
V: TRBV2
length: 13
J: TRBJ1-5
DNA: TGTGCCAGCAGGCTCGGGAGCAATCAGCCCCAGCATTTT
CDR3: CASRLGSNQPQHF

D: -
size: -
V: TRBV19
length: 17
J: TRBJ1-2
DNA: TGTGCCAGTAGTCCGGGTCGTGGGGAATTGACAGCATATGGCTACACCTTC
CDR3: CASSPGRGELTAYGYTF

D: TRBD2
size: -
V: TRBV14
length: 15
J: TRBJ2-3
DNA: TGTGCCAGCAGCCAGGGACTAGCGGCCCTTGGTACGCAGTATTTT
CDR3: CASSQGLAALGTQYF

D: TRBD1
size: -
V: TRBV4-1
length: 15
J: TRBJ1-5
DNA: TGCGCCAGCAGCCAAGCGAGGCAGGGGGACCAGCCCCAGCATTTT
CDR3: CASSQARQGDQPQHF

D: -
size: -
V: TRBV27
length: 15
J: TRBJ1-6
DNA: TGTGCCAGCAGTTTAAGAGGGACATTTAATTCACCCCTCCACTTT
CDR3: CASSLRGTFNSPLHF

D: TRBD1
size: few
V: TRBV12-5
length: 16
J: TRBJ2-1
DNA: TGTGCTAGTGGTTGGACGGGACAGGGGGTCTACAATGAGCAGTTCTTC
CDR3: CASGWTGQGVYNEQFF

D: -
size: -
V: TRBV18
length: 15
J: TRBJ2-5
DNA: TGTGCCAGCTCACCCGAAGACGCAGGGGGGGAGACCCAGTACTTC
CDR3: CASSPEDAGGETQYF

D: TRBD1
size: once
V: TRBV30
length: 12
J: TRBJ1-1
DNA: TGTGCCTGGAGTGCAACAGGGGTTGAAGCTTTCTTT
CDR3: CAWSATGVEAFF

D: TRBD2
size: -
V: TRBV4-1
length: 17
J: TRBJ2-3
DNA: TGCGCCAGCAGCCTGAAGGGACTAGCGGGGGGCACAGATACGCAGTATTTT
CDR3: CASSLKGLAGGTDTQYF

D: TRBD1
size: once
V: TRBV4-1
length: 18
J: TRBJ2-6
DNA: TGCGCCAGCAGCCTACTTACAGGGGCCCACCCTGGGGCCAACGTCCTGACTTTC
CDR3: CASSLLTGAHPGANVLTF

D: -
size: -
V: TRBV12-5
length: 16
J: TRBJ1-6
DNA: TGTGCTAGTGGTTCAGTTTTAAGCTCCTATAATTCACCCCTCCACTTT
CDR3: CASGSVLSSYNSPLHF

D: TRBD1
size: -
V: TRBV4-1
length: 17
J: TRBJ1-5
DNA: TGCGCCAGCGGCCCCTATACGACAGGGTTTGGTAATCAGCCCCAGCATTTT
CDR3: CASGPYTTGFGNQPQHF

D: -
size: -
V: TRBV12-3/TRBV12-4
length: 13
J: TRBJ1-2
DNA: TGTGCCAGCAGTTTGGGGGCTTCCTATGGCTACACCTTC
CDR3: CASSLGASYGYTF

D: TRBD2
size: -
V: TRBV3-1/TRBV3-2
length: 14
J: TRBJ2-1
DNA: TGTGCCAGCGCCAGAAAGCTAGCGGATCATGAGCAGTTCTTC
CDR3: CASARKLADHEQFF

D: -
size: -
V: TRBV5-1
length: 15
J: TRBJ2-3
DNA: TGCGCCAGCAGCTTGGGGGGAGAAAGCACAGATACGCAGTATTTT
CDR3: CASSLGGESTDTQYF

D: -
size: -
V: TRBV5-1
length: 12
J: TRBJ2-7
DNA: TGCGCCAGCAGCTCCGGCGGCTACGAGCAGTACTTC
CDR3: CASSSGGYEQYF

D: -
size: -
V: TRBV18
length: 15
J: TRBJ1-5
DNA: TGTGCCAGCTCACCACGAGAAACAGACAATCAGCCCCAGCATTTT
CDR3: CASSPRETDNQPQHF

D: TRBD1
size: -
V: TRBV5-1
length: 15
J: TRBJ1-3
DNA: TGCGCCAGCAGCTTGGGCAGGGGGCTAGGAAACACCATATATTTT
CDR3: CASSLGRGLGNTIYF

D: TRBD1
size: -
V: TRBV19
length: 13
J: TRBJ2-5
DNA: TGTGCCAGTAGTGGGACAGCTCAAGAGACCCAGTACTTC
CDR3: CASSGTAQETQYF

D: TRBD1
size: -
V: TRBV28
length: 19
J: TRBJ1-2
DNA: TGTGCCAGCAGTTTATTATCATTCTCGAAGGACAGGGAAGGGCATGGCTACACCTTC
CDR3: CASSLLSFSKDREGHGYTF

D: TRBD2
size: -
V: TRBV7-8
length: 18
J: TRBJ2-3
DNA: TGTGCCAGCAGCTTAGTCTTCGCGGGGGGGCTGGGCACAGATACGCAGTATTTT
CDR3: CASSLVFAGGLGTDTQYF

D: -
size: -
V: TRBV3-1/TRBV3-2
length: 15
J: TRBJ1-6
DNA: TGTGCCAGCAGCCAAGAACCCCGTTTTAGTTCACCCCTCCACTTT
CDR3: CASSQEPRFSSPLHF

D: -
size: -
V: TRBV11-2
length: 15
J: TRBJ2-5
DNA: TGTGCCAGCAGCTTCGGTACTAGCTGGGAAGAGACCCAGTACTTC
CDR3: CASSFGTSWEETQYF